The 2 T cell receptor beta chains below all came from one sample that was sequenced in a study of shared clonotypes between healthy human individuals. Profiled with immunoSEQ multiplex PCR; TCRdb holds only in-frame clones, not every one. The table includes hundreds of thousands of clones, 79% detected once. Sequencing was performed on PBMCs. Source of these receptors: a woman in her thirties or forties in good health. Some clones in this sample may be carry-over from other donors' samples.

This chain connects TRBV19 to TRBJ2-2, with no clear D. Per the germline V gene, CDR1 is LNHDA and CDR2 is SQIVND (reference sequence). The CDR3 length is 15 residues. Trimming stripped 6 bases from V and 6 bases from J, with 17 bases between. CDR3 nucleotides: TGTGCCAGTAGGAAGGGCGGTCGAATGGCCGGGGAGCTGTTTTTT. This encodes CASRKGGRMAGELFF.

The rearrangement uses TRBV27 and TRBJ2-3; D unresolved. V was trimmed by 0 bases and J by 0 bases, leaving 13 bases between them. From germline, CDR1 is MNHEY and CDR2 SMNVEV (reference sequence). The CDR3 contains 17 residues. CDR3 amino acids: CASSLSPGYRSTDTQYF. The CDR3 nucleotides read TGTGCCAGCAGTTTATCCCCCGGGTACCGGAGCACAGATACGCAGTATTTT.